Presented here are 29 T cell receptor delta chains from one specimen sequenced in a study of gamma-delta T cells after stem cell transplantation. TCRdb processed the RT-PCR reads again with the CATT caller. Among around 16,000 delta-chain clones listed, 9.4% were seen once. Source material: gamma-delta T cells. The receptors derive from a human donor. It is not recorded whose cells these are; they may come from a transplant donor.

This clone is categorized as medium-sized. The sample has other DNA sequences that encode this CDR3 too. The V and J genes are TRDV2 and TRDJ1; 12 bases align to TRDD3. Germline values: CDR1 GEAIGNYY, CDR2 EKD. V shed 0 bases, J shed 2 bases, and the junction held 12 bases outside the gene matches. The CDR3 is made up of 19 amino acids. The DNA of the CDR3 is TGTGCCTGTGACACCGTCAATCTGGGGGATACGCTGCGAACCGATAAACTCATCTTT. The encoded protein is CACDTVNLGDTLRTDKLIF.

The table lists this clone with many counts. The chain joins TRDV2 to TRDJ3; D remains ambiguous. The CDR3 extends over 19 amino acids. Germline V gives CDR1 GEAIGNYY, CDR2 EKD. Trimming took 0 bases from V and 0 from J, leaving 14 bases between them. CDR3 residues: CACDTVEDSISWDTRQMFF. CDR3 nucleotides: TGTGCCTGTGACACCGTCGAGGACTCCATCTCCTGGGACACCCGACAGATGTTTTTC.

As for this clone: A far bigger clonotype differs at one base, so this is likely a read error. Other DNA variants within this sample encode the same CDR3. V gene TRDV1 combines with J gene TRDJ1, with 10 bases identical to TRDD3. V gave up 0 bases and J gave up 0 bases; unmatched junction bases: 16. CDR1 is TSWWSYY and CDR2 is QGS in the germline V gene. This CDR3 is 21 amino acids long. In DNA, the CDR3 is TGTGCTCTTGGGGAACTACTGCCATACTGGGGGATCCGATCGGACACCGATAAACTCATCTTT. Translating gives CALGELLPYWGIRSDTDKLIF.

Turning to this clone: TCRdb assigns this DNA the protein of a much larger clone, which departs from its translation at residue 5; this likely reflects a read error, and the protein shown comes from translating the DNA. The chain joins TRDV2 to TRDJ1, with TRDD3 identical over 12 bases. Trimming cost V 3 bases and J 3 bases; bases outside gene matches: 16. Looked up from germline, CDR1 is GEAIGNYY and CDR2 is EKD. The CDR3 runs to 19 residues. CDR3 in amino acids: CACDGVLGDTSSRADKLIF. CDR3 DNA: TGTGCCTGTGACGGCGTACTGGGGGATACCTCCTCACGGGCCGATAAACTCATCTTT.

This clone was seen ten or more times. This likely came from a read error, as a far larger clone is one base away. In the same sample, other DNA sequences code for this CDR3. The rearrangement links TRDV3 to TRDJ1, with 7 bases fitting TRDD3. The CDR3 runs 20 residues. The germline V gene has CDR1 TVYSNPD and CDR2 GDNSRS (reference sequence). CDR3 sequence: CASGDSTPTGVMANTDKLIF. CDR3 coding DNA: TGCGCCTCAGGGGACTCTACGCCGACTGGGGTGATGGCCAACACCGATAAACTCATCTTT. The full variable domain, rest sourced from reference TRDV3 and TRDJ1, is CDKVTQSSPDQTVASGSEVVLLCTYDTVYSNPDLFWYRIRPDYSFQFVFYGDNSRSEGADFTQGRFSVKHILTQKAFHLVISPVRTEDSATYYCASGDSTPTGVMANTDKLIFGKGTRVTVEP.

In its sample, this clone was seen a few times. The junction and the germline gene differ at one end; a read error may be behind it. Additional DNA sequences in this sample encode the identical CDR3. This rearrangement joins TRDV2 to TRDJ1; D call uncertain. This CDR3 spans 17 amino acids. From germline, CDR1 is GEAIGNYY and CDR2 EKD. For the CDR3, the DNA is TGTGCCTGTGACACTGTATTACGAGGGACCTCCACCGATAAACTCATCTTC. Protein: CACDTVLRGTSTDKLIF.

In the case of this clone: The mismatch at residue 14 between this DNA's translation and the TCRdb protein of a much larger clone likely reflects a read error; the protein shown is translated from the DNA. The chain recombines TRDV1 with TRDJ1, with D possibly TRDD3 on 6 matching bases. The germline CDR1 and CDR2 sequences are TSWWSYY and QGS. The V end was cut by 4 bases, the J end by 0 bases, with 36 bases between. The length of the CDR3 is 23 residues. CDR3 sequence: CALGVISPGKTYWVIQYTDKLIF. Written as DNA, the CDR3 is TGTGCTCTTGGGGTTATTAGTCCCGGAAAAACCTACTGGGTGATACAGTACACCGATAAACTCATCTTT.

The table lists this clone with a few counts. TCRdb attributes to this sequence the protein of a much larger clone, which differs from the DNA translation at residue 8; a read error is likely, and the protein displayed is translated from the DNA. The chain joins TRDV2 to TRDJ1; D is perhaps TRDD3 (5 bases). The CDR3 sequence is 20 residues long. V was trimmed by 3 bases and J by 0 bases, leaving 28 bases between them. From germline, CDR1 is GEAIGNYY and CDR2 EKD. This chain's CDR3 is CACDPLTEGSSALYTDKLIF. For the CDR3, the DNA is TGTGCCTGTGACCCCCTTACTGAGGGATCATCCGCCCTGTACACCGATAAACTCATCTTT.

This clone was found a few times. The protein in TCRdb stems from a much larger clone and differs at residue 6 from this DNA's translation, likely a read error; here the protein is translated from the DNA. The CDR3 nucleotides read TGTGCCTGTGACACCGGCCGCGTACTGGGGGATAGAGGCACCGATAAACTCATCTTT. It yields the protein CACDTGRVLGDRGTDKLIF. The chain uses TRDV2 and TRDJ1; TRDD3 matches at 11 bases. The CDR3 sequence is 19 residues long. Germline CDR1 GEAIGNYY, CDR2 EKD. With 0 bases clipped from V and 1 base from J, the junction kept 12 bases outside the gene matches.

For this clone: This DNA's translation and the protein TCRdb lists, from a much larger clone, do not match at residue 16, likely due to a read error; the protein shown is translated from the DNA. The genes are TRDV1 and TRDJ1; 11 bases match TRDD3. The trim removed 4 bases at V and 0 bases at J, leaving 22 bases unmatched. The CDR3 sequence is 22 residues long. Germline CDR1 reads TSWWSYY; CDR2 reads QGS. This CDR3 is CALGAPPMWGIRHFLHTDKLIF. CDR3 nucleotide sequence: TGTGCTCTTGGGGCTCCTCCTATGTGGGGGATACGACACTTTTTGCACACCGATAAACTCATCTTT.

A note on this clone: Just one base apart from a much larger clone, this may be a read error. The DNA of the CDR3 is TGTGCTAGTGGGAAACTAAACACATGTCGGGCGGCCGATAAACTCATCTTT. Its protein product is CASGKLNTCRAADKLIF. This chain joins TRDV1 and TRDJ1, with D unclear. The CDR3 has 17 amino acids. Germline V gives CDR1 TSWWSYY, CDR2 QGS. V was pared by 11 bases and J by 3 bases, with 28 bases between.

In the case of this clone: The protein that TCRdb holds for this DNA derives from a much larger clone and differs from the translated DNA at residue 16, which likely indicates a read error; the protein shown here is translated from the DNA. The rearrangement links TRDV2 to TRDJ1, with 10 bases aligning to TRDD3. CDR1 and CDR2 (germline): GEAIGNYY, EKD. This CDR3 has 17 residues. The CDR3 is CACDLVGDTRNTDKLTF. The CDR3 DNA sequence: TGTGCCTGTGACTTGGTGGGGGATACCCGAAACACCGATAAACTCACCTTT.

In this sample, this clone turned up a few times. This likely stems from a read error, as it lies one base from a far larger clone. At the DNA level, this CDR3 is encoded by other sequences in the same sample as well. This chain uses TRDV2 with TRDJ1; D may be TRDD3 (6 bases). The germline CDR1 and CDR2 sequences are GEAIGNYY and EKD. The CDR3 length is 17 residues. This chain's CDR3 is CACDTLAGATYTDKLIF. In nucleotides, the CDR3 is TGTGCCTGTGACACCCTCGCTGGGGCCACCTACACCGATAAGCTCATCTTT.

This clone was counted many times. TCRdb's protein, taken from a much larger clone, differs from this DNA's translation at residue 12, likely owing to a read error; the protein displayed comes from the DNA. The chain recombines TRDV2 with TRDJ1, with 7 positions matching TRDD3. The junction had 12 bases not matched to a gene; V was cut back by 0 bases and J by 0 bases. Germline CDR1 GEAIGNYY, CDR2 EKD. This CDR3 has 18 residues. CDR3 sequence (DNA): TGTGCCTGTGACACCGTTTCCCCGGTACTGGGGTACACCGATAAACTCATCTTT. This codes for CACDTVSPVLGYTDKLIF.

In its sample, this clone was seen a few times. This likely stems from a read error, as it lies one base from a far larger clone. The identical CDR3 is also encoded by other nucleotide sequences in the sample. The chain couples TRDV2 to TRDJ3; 8 positions match TRDD3. J gave up 0 bases and V 1 base, and 10 bases lay outside the gene matches. The V gene's germline CDR1 is GEAIGNYY and CDR2 EKD. The CDR3 runs 20 residues. CDR3 amino acids: CACDTPTGGSSSWDTRQMFF. The CDR3, as DNA: TGTGCCTGTGACACACCTACTGGGGGCTCGAGCTCCTGGGACACCCGACAGATGTTTTTC.

Ten or more counts support this clone. The same CDR3 is also encoded by other DNA sequences in this sample. The chain couples TRDV2 to TRDJ3; 9 nucleotides agree with TRDD3. The CDR3 has 17 amino acids. The V and J ends lost 3 bases and 3 bases, in that order; junction bases with no gene match: 5. Germline V lookup: CDR1 GEAIGNYY, CDR2 EKD. The CDR3 reads CACDSTGGNWDTRQMFF. The CDR3 DNA sequence: TGTGCCTGTGACTCTACTGGGGGAAACTGGGACACCCGACAGATGTTTTTC.

A remark on this clone: The junction and the germline gene differ at one end; a read error may be behind it. This sample includes further DNA sequences coding for the same CDR3. The gene calls are TRDV1 and TRDJ1; 9 positions agree with TRDD2. Germline V gene lookup returns CDR1 TSWWSYY and CDR2 QGS. The CDR3 has 19 amino acids. This chain's CDR3 is CAIGETSPSYGDRRTKLIF. CDR3 coding DNA: TGTGCTATTGGGGAAACGAGCCCTTCCTACGGAGATCGGAGGACTAAACTCATCTTT.

Details on this clone: One base separates it from a far larger clone, so it is likely a read error. Other DNA sequences within the sample encode an identical CDR3. This rearrangement joins TRDV2 to TRDJ1, with 9 positions matching TRDD3. J gave up 0 bases and V 0 bases, and 13 bases lay outside the gene matches. CDR3 length: 19 residues. In germline, CDR1 is GEAIGNYY, CDR2 EKD. In nucleotides, the CDR3 is TGTGCCTGTGACACCGTTCCTACTACTGGGGGACTGTACACCGATAAACTCATCTTT. This codes for CACDTVPTTGGLYTDKLIF.

Ten or more counts support this clone. A far larger clone differs by one base, so this is likely a read error. The V and J genes are TRDV2 and TRDJ1; no reliable D call. The CDR3 contains 13 residues. V shed 3 bases and J shed 5 bases, with 12 bases lying between them. The germline V gene has CDR1 GEAIGNYY and CDR2 EKD. CDR3 nucleotides: TGTGCCTGTGACGCTGTCGGGTTAGATAAACTCATCTTT. Protein product: CACDAVGLDKLIF.

This clone was observed a few times. This DNA's translation differs at residue 18 from TCRdb's protein, which comes from a much larger clone; a read error is likely, and the protein shown is translated from the DNA. This sequence joins TRDV1 and TRDJ1; the match to TRDD3 covers 10 bases. Per germline, CDR1 TSWWSYY and CDR2 QGS. The CDR3 contains 21 residues. Here the CDR3 reads CALGELLPYWGIRSDTDELIF. The CDR3 DNA sequence: TGTGCTCTTGGGGAACTATTGCCATACTGGGGGATCCGATCGGACACCGATGAACTCATCTTT.

The table lists this clone with a few counts. The V and J genes are TRDV2 and TRDJ1; D unresolved. V was clipped by 0 bases and J by 0 bases, with 25 bases between them. There are 20 residues in the CDR3. Germline CDR1 and CDR2: GEAIGNYY and EKD. The CDR3 coding sequence is TGTGCCTGTGACACCCTTAACTGCGGCCGTGGAGATTTGTACACCGATAAACTCATCTTT. Translation: CACDTLNCGRGDLYTDKLIF.

Concerning this clone itself: Compared with germline, one end of the junction differs, possibly owing to a read error. The chain joins TRDV2 to TRDJ1; possible D gene TRDD2, 6 bases. The CDR3 has 20 residues. Germline-derived CDR1 and CDR2 are GEAIGNYY and EKD. Here the CDR3 reads CACDTLTSSLLVDSIDTLIF. In DNA form, the CDR3 reads TGTGCCTGTGACACGCTTACTTCCTCCTTACTGGTGGATAGTATCGATACACTCATCTTT.

Regarding this clone: A far larger clone is one base from this, pointing to a likely read error. Other DNA sequences from this sample encode an identical CDR3 as well. The chain is built from TRDV1 and TRDJ1; TRDD3 matches 12 bases. The CDR3 extends over 20 amino acids. V gave up 9 bases and J gave up 0 bases; unmatched junction bases: 20. Germline CDR1 TSWWSYY, CDR2 QGS. CDR3 DNA sequence: TGTGCTCTCGGGAATAGCTTCAACTGGGGGATACAGGGGTACACCGATAAACTCATCTTT. Its protein is CALGNSFNWGIQGYTDKLIF.

This clone appeared many times. The protein held in TCRdb is that of a much larger clone and does not match this DNA's translation at residue 8, likely because of a read error; the protein shown is translated from the DNA. This chain connects TRDV2 to TRDJ1; a possible D gene is TRDD3 (6 bases). Germline-derived CDR1 and CDR2 are GEAIGNYY and EKD. The CDR3 runs 17 residues. V was pared by 1 base and J by 5 bases, with 22 bases between. The CDR3 coding sequence is TGTGCCTGTGACACTTGGGGCGAACGGGGGGACAAGGATAAACTCATCTTT. Residues: CACDTWGERGDKDKLIF.

As regards this clone: The junction shows a germline mismatch at one end, possibly a read error. This chain's CDR3 is CACDTVESHLPTGVLTAKLIF. The CDR3 coding sequence is TGTGCCTGTGACACCGTTGAGTCCCACCTGCCTACTGGTGTACTCACCGCTAAACTCATCTTT. The chain joins TRDV2 to TRDJ1, with D perhaps being TRDD2 or TRDD3 (5 bases each). Germline V lookup: CDR1 GEAIGNYY, CDR2 EKD. There are 21 residues in the CDR3.

This clone was detected ten times or more. A far larger clone differs by one base, so this is likely a read error. In the same sample, other DNA sequences code for this CDR3. The chain joins TRDV2 to TRDJ1; D possibly corresponds to TRDD3 (6 bases). Germline assignment: CDR1 GEAIGNYY and CDR2 EKD. V was clipped by 1 base and J by 9 bases, with 17 bases between them. The CDR3 consists of 14 residues. The CDR3 DNA reads as TGTGCCTGTGACACGGTGTCGGGGGAGAGGGAACTCATCTTT. Translation: CACDTVSGERELIF.

About this clone: TCRdb has a much larger clone's protein, which differs at residue 9 from the translation of this DNA, likely because of a read error; what is shown is the protein translated from the DNA. Different DNA sequences within this sample yield the same CDR3. This chain links TRDV2 with TRDJ1, with 7 bases aligning to TRDD3. The length of the CDR3 is 18 residues. V shed 2 bases, J shed 0 bases, and the junction held 14 bases outside the gene matches. Germline V gives CDR1 GEAIGNYY, CDR2 EKD. CDR3 nucleotide sequence: TGTGCCTGTGACAGAGGGGGGGATCCTCGATCTTACACCGATAAACTCATCTTT. Protein product: CACDRGGDPRSYTDKLIF.

On this clone: This DNA translates differently at residue 4 from the TCRdb protein, which is that of a much larger clone; a read error is likely, and the protein shown is the DNA's own translation. The chain uses TRDV2 and TRDJ1; 13 positions match TRDD3. Per germline, CDR1 GEAIGNYY and CDR2 EKD. The CDR3 sequence is 17 residues long. Unmatched junction bases numbered 10, after V lost 4 bases and J lost 3 bases. In DNA, the CDR3 is TGTGCCTGTGAGAGACTACTGGGGGATACGCGGGCCGATAAACTCATCTTT. Its protein is CACERLLGDTRADKLIF.

In its sample, this clone is medium-sized. This CDR3 is CACDTGMTNSWDTRQMFF. The CDR3 DNA reads TGTGCCTGTGACACCGGGATGACGAACTCCTGGGACACCCGACAGATGTTTTTC. The chain has TRDV2 and TRDJ3; a weak D match, TRDD3 (5 bases). The germline CDR1 and CDR2 sequences are GEAIGNYY and EKD. V lost 0 bases, J lost 0 bases, and 11 bases lay in between. This CDR3 comprises 18 residues.